The source of this TCR beta chain is a study of T cells after yellow fever vaccination. Germline trimming cut 4 bases from V and 2 bases from J; bases unmatched to any gene: 9. This CDR3 comprises 16 residues. Looked up from germline, CDR1 is DFQATT and CDR2 is SNEGSKA (reference sequence). TCRdb re-called the 5' RACE reads through MiXCR, storing one row per CDR3 protein. The repertoire includes under 500,000 distinct CDR3 sequences, around a sixth of them detected once, and over 15% sits in the top ten. Concerning this clonotype itself: Since no conserved phenylalanine or tryptophan closes the CDR3, a read error is the likely cause.

The source was PBMCs, collected before the yellow fever booster vaccination. The V gene is TRBV20-1, the J gene TRBJ2-5; 11 bases fit TRBD2. The clonotype originates from a man aged 18 to 30 who received the YFV17D yellow fever vaccine. DNA for the CDR3: TGCAGTGCTACACCGTCTAGCGGGGGGCCTCAAGAGACCCAGTACTAC. It codes for CSATPSSGGPQETQYY.